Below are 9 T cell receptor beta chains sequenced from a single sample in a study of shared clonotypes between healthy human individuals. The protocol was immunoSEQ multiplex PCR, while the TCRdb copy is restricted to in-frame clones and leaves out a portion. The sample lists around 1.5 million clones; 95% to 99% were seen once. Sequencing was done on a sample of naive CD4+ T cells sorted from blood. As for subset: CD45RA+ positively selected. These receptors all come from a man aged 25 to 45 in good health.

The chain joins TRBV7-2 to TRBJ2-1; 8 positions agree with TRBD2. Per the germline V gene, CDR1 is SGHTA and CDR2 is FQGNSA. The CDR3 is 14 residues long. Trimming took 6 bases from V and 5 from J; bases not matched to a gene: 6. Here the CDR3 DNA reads TGTGCCAGCAGTTTCATACTAGCGGACAATGAGCAGTTCTTC. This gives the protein CASSFILADNEQFF. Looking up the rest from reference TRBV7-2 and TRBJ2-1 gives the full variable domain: GAGVSQSPSNKVTEKGKDVELRCDPISGHTALYWYRQSLGQGLEFLIYFQGNSAPDKSGLPSDRFSAERTGGSVSTLTIQRTQQEDSAVYLCASSFILADNEQFFGPGTRLTVL.

The CDR3 DNA sequence: TGTGCCTGGAGACAGGGTGTTTCTTGGGGAAACACCATATATTTT. Its translation is CAWRQGVSWGNTIYF. The chain recombines TRBV30 with TRBJ1-3, with D perhaps matching TRBD1 (6 bases). With 3 bases removed from V and 4 bases from J, the gap between germline ends came to 16 bases. Germline loops: CDR1 GTSNPN, CDR2 SVGIG (reference sequence). The CDR3 is 15 amino acids.

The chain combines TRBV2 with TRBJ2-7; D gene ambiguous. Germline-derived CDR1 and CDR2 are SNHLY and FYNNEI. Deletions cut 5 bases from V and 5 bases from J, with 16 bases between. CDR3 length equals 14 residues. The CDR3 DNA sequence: TGTGCCAGCAGTCGGCTCCTCACAACCAACGAGCAGTACTTC. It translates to CASSRLLTTNEQYF.

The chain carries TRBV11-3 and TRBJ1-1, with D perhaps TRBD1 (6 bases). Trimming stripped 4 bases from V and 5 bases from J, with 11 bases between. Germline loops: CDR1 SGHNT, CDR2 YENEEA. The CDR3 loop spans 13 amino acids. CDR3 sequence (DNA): TGTGCCAGCAGCTCAGAGGGGGTGACTGAAGCTTTCTTT. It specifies CASSSEGVTEAFF.

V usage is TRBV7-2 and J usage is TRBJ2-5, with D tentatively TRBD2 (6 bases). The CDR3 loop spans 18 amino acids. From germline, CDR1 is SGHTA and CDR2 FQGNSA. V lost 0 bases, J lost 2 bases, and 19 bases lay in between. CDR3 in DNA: TGTGCCAGCAGCTTAGCGCGTGGATACGGGAGAGGGCAAGAGACCCAGTACTTC. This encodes CASSLARGYGRGQETQYF.

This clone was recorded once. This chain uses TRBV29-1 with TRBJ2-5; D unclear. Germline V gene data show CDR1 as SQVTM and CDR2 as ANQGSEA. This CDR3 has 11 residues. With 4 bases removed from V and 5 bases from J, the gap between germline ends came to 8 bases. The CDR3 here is CSVAVAETQYF. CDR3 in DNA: TGCAGCGTTGCGGTTGCTGAGACCCAGTACTTC.

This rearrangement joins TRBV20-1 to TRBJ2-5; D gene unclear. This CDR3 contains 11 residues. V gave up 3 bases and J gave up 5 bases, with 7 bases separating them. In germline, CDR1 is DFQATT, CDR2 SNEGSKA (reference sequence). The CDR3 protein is CSASMVETQYF. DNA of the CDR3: TGCAGTGCTAGTATGGTGGAGACCCAGTACTTC.

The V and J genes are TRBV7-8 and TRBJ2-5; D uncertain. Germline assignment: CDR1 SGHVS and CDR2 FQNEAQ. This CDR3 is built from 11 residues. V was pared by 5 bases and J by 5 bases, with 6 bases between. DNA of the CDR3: TGTGCCAGCAGCCTACTTGAGACCCAGTACTTC. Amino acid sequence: CASSLLETQYF.

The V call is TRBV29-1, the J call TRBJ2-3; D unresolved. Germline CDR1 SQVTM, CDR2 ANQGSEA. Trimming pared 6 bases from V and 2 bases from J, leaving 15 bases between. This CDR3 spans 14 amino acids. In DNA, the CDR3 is TGCAGCGTCAGATACCGACTTATCACAGATACGCAGTATTTT. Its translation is CSVRYRLITDTQYF.